A selection of T cell receptor beta chains follows, all from one sample in a study of blood T cell repertoires in COVID-19. Generated by immunoSEQ multiplex PCR, the TCRdb table keeps only in-frame clones and is missing some. The sample lists a few hundred thousand clones, roughly 80% occurring once. Sequencing was carried out using PBMCs or T cells enriched from blood (not recorded which). These receptor sequences come from a woman aged 45-60 years who had recovered from COVID-19. CDR3s include the opening cysteine and the closing phenylalanine or tryptophan. The order of the fields is clone size, V gene, CDR3 length, J gene, CDR3 protein. The size field is filled for only some rows; it gives once, few, many or a size class.

clone_size: NA
v_call: TRBV7-3
cdr3_length: 14
j_call: TRBJ2-5
cdr3_aa: CASSPQGAQETQYF

clone_size: NA
v_call: TRBV7-8
cdr3_length: 15
j_call: TRBJ2-4
cdr3_aa: CASSLSHVGGNIQYF

clone_size: NA
v_call: TRBV13
cdr3_length: 18
j_call: TRBJ2-5
cdr3_aa: CASSLQGLAGGPRETQYF

clone_size: NA
v_call: TRBV6-6
cdr3_length: 15
j_call: TRBJ2-2
cdr3_aa: CASSYTQGLTGELFF

clone_size: NA
v_call: TRBV19
cdr3_length: 13
j_call: TRBJ1-2
cdr3_aa: CASNGGRNYGYTF

clone_size: NA
v_call: TRBV7-8
cdr3_length: 16
j_call: TRBJ2-1
cdr3_aa: CASSFGGTVAYNEQFF

clone_size: few
v_call: TRBV3-1/TRBV3-2
cdr3_length: 14
j_call: TRBJ1-2
cdr3_aa: CASSPTGTNYGYTF

clone_size: NA
v_call: TRBV11-2
cdr3_length: 14
j_call: TRBJ1-3
cdr3_aa: CASSLTGFGNTIYF

clone_size: NA
v_call: TRBV13
cdr3_length: 15
j_call: TRBJ2-7
cdr3_aa: CASSSPGTSGYEQYF

clone_size: NA
v_call: TRBV7-9
cdr3_length: 16
j_call: TRBJ2-1
cdr3_aa: CASSLGTSGRSNEQFF

clone_size: NA
v_call: TRBV7-9
cdr3_length: 13
j_call: TRBJ2-1
cdr3_aa: CASGLAGWGEQFF

clone_size: NA
v_call: TRBV4-3
cdr3_length: 16
j_call: TRBJ1-5
cdr3_aa: CASSQDTGGGLGPQHF

clone_size: NA
v_call: TRBV7-2
cdr3_length: 17
j_call: TRBJ2-1
cdr3_aa: CASRPTSGRGSYNEQFF

clone_size: NA
v_call: TRBV7-2
cdr3_length: 15
j_call: TRBJ2-2
cdr3_aa: CASSFSTAGTGELFF

clone_size: NA
v_call: TRBV2
cdr3_length: 13
j_call: TRBJ1-4
cdr3_aa: CASTRELNEKLFF

clone_size: NA
v_call: TRBV5-1
cdr3_length: 16
j_call: TRBJ1-3
cdr3_aa: CASSQGTGFIGNTIYF

clone_size: NA
v_call: TRBV7-2
cdr3_length: 15
j_call: TRBJ2-1
cdr3_aa: CASSLWASEGNEQFF

clone_size: NA
v_call: TRBV2
cdr3_length: 13
j_call: TRBJ1-4
cdr3_aa: CASSFGPGEKLFF

clone_size: NA
v_call: TRBV5-1
cdr3_length: 16
j_call: TRBJ2-3
cdr3_aa: CASSLGDRASTDTQYF

clone_size: NA
v_call: TRBV29-1
cdr3_length: 16
j_call: TRBJ1-2
cdr3_aa: CSAGPRQGPSSDLYTF

clone_size: NA
v_call: TRBV4-3
cdr3_length: 15
j_call: TRBJ2-1
cdr3_aa: CASSQTGGAPVGQFF

clone_size: NA
v_call: TRBV19
cdr3_length: 15
j_call: TRBJ1-2
cdr3_aa: CASSTSRDRVNGYTF

clone_size: NA
v_call: TRBV13
cdr3_length: 18
j_call: TRBJ2-7
cdr3_aa: CASSLGPLAGGSWDEQYF

clone_size: NA
v_call: TRBV19
cdr3_length: 15
j_call: TRBJ1-3
cdr3_aa: CASSILGVTGNTIYF

clone_size: NA
v_call: TRBV11-1
cdr3_length: 15
j_call: TRBJ2-3
cdr3_aa: CASSGNSGSGDTQYF

clone_size: NA
v_call: TRBV19
cdr3_length: 18
j_call: TRBJ2-7
cdr3_aa: CASSYAGTSGAESYEQYF

clone_size: NA
v_call: TRBV13
cdr3_length: 14
j_call: TRBJ2-5
cdr3_aa: CASSLGGGRETQYF

clone_size: NA
v_call: TRBV7-2
cdr3_length: 17
j_call: TRBJ2-1
cdr3_aa: CASSLPRTGWTHNEQFF

clone_size: once
v_call: TRBV2
cdr3_length: 15
j_call: TRBJ2-1
cdr3_aa: CASRRAGYSYNEQFF

clone_size: NA
v_call: TRBV4-1
cdr3_length: 16
j_call: TRBJ1-2
cdr3_aa: CASSQEDGIRGHGYTF

clone_size: NA
v_call: TRBV7-9
cdr3_length: 16
j_call: TRBJ1-2
cdr3_aa: CASSLGPPTANYGYTF

clone_size: NA
v_call: TRBV5-4
cdr3_length: 15
j_call: TRBJ1-3
cdr3_aa: CASSLAGGTGNTIYF

clone_size: NA
v_call: TRBV6-2/TRBV6-3
cdr3_length: 16
j_call: TRBJ1-3
cdr3_aa: CASSYYRGRTRNTIYF

clone_size: NA
v_call: TRBV25-1
cdr3_length: 15
j_call: TRBJ1-4
cdr3_aa: CASSEERGRGEKLFF

clone_size: NA
v_call: TRBV10-1
cdr3_length: 16
j_call: TRBJ2-2
cdr3_aa: CASSEVRDRVAGELFF

clone_size: NA
v_call: TRBV7-8
cdr3_length: 16
j_call: TRBJ1-5
cdr3_aa: CASSLGGRARNQPQHF

clone_size: NA
v_call: TRBV7-3
cdr3_length: 15
j_call: TRBJ2-1
cdr3_aa: CASSPGQGWNNEQFF

clone_size: NA
v_call: TRBV7-2
cdr3_length: 14
j_call: TRBJ2-7
cdr3_aa: CASSLGSMREPLYF

clone_size: NA
v_call: TRBV7-9
cdr3_length: 19
j_call: TRBJ2-5
cdr3_aa: CASSLDPRYAGRTQETQYF

clone_size: NA
v_call: TRBV7-2
cdr3_length: 14
j_call: TRBJ2-7
cdr3_aa: CASSLGLAFDEQYF

clone_size: NA
v_call: TRBV28
cdr3_length: 17
j_call: TRBJ1-6
cdr3_aa: CASSSPPQGLYNSPLHF

clone_size: NA
v_call: TRBV29-1
cdr3_length: 13
j_call: TRBJ1-1
cdr3_aa: CSVEPQRGTEAFF

clone_size: NA
v_call: TRBV19
cdr3_length: 20
j_call: TRBJ1-1
cdr3_aa: CASSTRQPQGLPNMNTEAFF

clone_size: NA
v_call: TRBV11-3
cdr3_length: 15
j_call: TRBJ1-1
cdr3_aa: CASSQPWRSVPEAFF

clone_size: NA
v_call: TRBV19
cdr3_length: 13
j_call: TRBJ1-1
cdr3_aa: CASRMRGRGEAFF